This TCR beta chain was identified in a study of blood T cell repertoires in COVID-19. As for the study in general: Acute and convalescent COVID-19 specimens originated in the United States, Italy and Spain. Sources were T cells, B-cell-depleted T cells, or PBMCs; the material itself was cDNA or gDNA.

This CDR3 comprises 13 residues. The germline gives CDR1 SGDLS, CDR2 YYNGEE. Trimming took off 0 bases at V and 9 bases at J, with 10 bases between the two ends. Original processing notes: Estimation of nucleated cell counts relied on the amplification of reference gene primers. Sequencing was performed with immunoSEQ multiplex PCR; in TCRdb, only in-frame clones are kept and a portion is missing. V and J calls and clone size are given by that table; D and trimming were obtained from the DNA. This table holds under 130,000 clones, roughly 85% found once. The sequence derives from a human donor in a cohort sampled during active COVID-19. The sample taken for sequencing was peripheral blood. This chain joins TRBV9 and TRBJ2-1; the D gene is possibly TRBD2 (5 bases). CDR3 sequence (DNA): TGTGCCAGCAGCGTAGGGACTTTCACTGAGCAGTTCTTC. This sequence encodes CASSVGTFTEQFF. The variable domain in full, completed from reference TRBV9 and TRBJ2-1, reads DSGVTQTPKHLITATGQRVTLRCSPRSGDLSVYWYQQSLDQGLQFLIQYYNGEERAKGNILERFSAQQFPDLHSELNLSSLELGDSALYFCASSVGTFTEQFFGPGTRLTVL.